This T cell receptor (beta chain) was obtained from a study of blood T cells in healthy people across ages. The V gene's germline CDR1 is SGHNT and CDR2 YENEEA. V dropped 0 bases and J dropped 3 bases, with 2 bases sitting between them. This CDR3 spans 13 amino acids. Comments on this clonotype: Its antigen is still unknown.

Through a sample-barcoded 5' primer and a J-beta primer mix, a second PCR was run for about 6 to 11 cycles. Individual samples furnished no less than 3 million CDR3-containing paired-end reads apiece. One entry per CDR3 protein, called by TCRdb with MiXCR from the 5' RACE reads. The sample lists about 1 million distinct CDR3 sequences, about 23% occurring once. Each sample provided at least 5.5 micrograms of extracted total RNA. Study outcomes and limitations: Unsorted PBMC input precluded a conclusive naive versus antigen-experienced comparison.

This same sample was also taken into another study, of T cells of mothers and their children. That work adds: All extracted RNA went into cDNA synthesis, about 1.4 ug per 15 ul.

This TCR derives from a girl aged 2-15 years in good health. The specimen was blood. The chain couples TRBV11-3 to TRBJ2-2; D gene ambiguous. This CDR3 is CASSLDYTGELFF. Written as DNA, the CDR3 is TGTGCCAGCAGCTTAGACTACACCGGGGAGCTGTTTTTT. The variable domain in full, completed from reference TRBV11-3 and TRBJ2-2, reads EAGVVQSPRYKIIEKKQPVAFWCNPISGHNTLYWYLQNLGQGPELLIRYENEEAVDDSQLPKDRFSAERLKGVDSTLKIQPAELGDSAVYLCASSLDYTGELFFGEGSRLTVL.